This paragraph covers one T cell receptor beta chain sequence. This clone turned up a few times. What this receptor recognizes is not known. The input lacks base qualities; no much larger clone sits a single base away. This specimen belongs to a study of beta chain features in type 1 diabetes (dated by TCRdb to 2016 to 2019). Context from the whole study: Patients and healthy donors did not differ in mean age, gender distribution, total cell number or subset yield. Across all samples, approximately 100 million sorted cells were examined, and cell number per subset correlated strongly with RNA yield. The study compared the TCRB repertoires of sorted circulating CD4+ T cell subsets in recently diagnosed type 1 diabetes patients with those in matched healthy donors. Naive and central memory subsets were obtained from all 28 donors, but regulatory and stem cell-like memory subsets were isolated from only 8 patients and roughly 8 healthy donors. Findings and caveats that apply to the study as a whole: Only small numbers of individuals were included in the HLA sub-analyses, which left unresolved whether HLA type had any influence on TCRB rearrangement. Naive, central memory and regulatory TCRB repertoires appeared to be more alike among patients than among healthy donors. PCR may preferentially amplify shorter templates, but because patient and control samples were amplified and corrected together, any resulting skew would affect both groups equally. In all four CD4+ subsets, TCRB CDR3 length was moderately but significantly shorter in type 1 diabetes patients. Patients with type 1 diabetes made fewer insertions and deleted more nucleotides at VDJ recombination sites, implying thymic rearrangement abnormalities. Sequencing cDNA rather than genomic DNA could over-represent highly expressing activated cells, although activation and CD3 levels did not differ between groups.

Based on the germline V gene, the CDR1 and CDR2 sequences are MGHDK and SYGVNS. V is trimmed back by 0 bases and J by 4 bases, and the junction contains 7 bases that no gene match accounts for. Including cysteine and phenylalanine, the CDR3 has 17 amino acids. Left in the record is the CDR3 DNA by itself, 51 bases read in frame from the first base. The entire amount of isolated RNA was reverse transcribed using the High Capacity cDNA Reverse Transcription Kit, so the sequenced TCRB transcripts were expressed ones. Deep immunoSEQ sequencing was applied to naive, central memory and regulatory T cell samples, giving an average of roughly 3.5 million total reads per sample. Sorted cells were lysed in RLT buffer, and RNA was extracted using DNase-treated RNeasy Micro or Mini kits according to cell number. To prevent cross-contamination, every cell subset was processed on its own, while patient and healthy donor samples were processed together. TCRB sequences were amplified from cDNA with the immunoSEQ multiplex PCR, producing 87-bp fragments spanning the CDR3 region. The amplicons were sequenced using the Illumina HiSeq platform. Per the authors' processing: Synthetic template baselines were used to correct PCR bias computationally, reads within Hamming distance 2 were collapsed, and singletons that could not be merged were discarded. By aligning reads against IMGT, V, D and J genes, CDR3 length, and insertions or deletions at six rearrangement sites were assigned. Within each subset, clonotype counts were normalized to sorted cell number, after which true diversity and Gini coefficients were computed with the tcR R package. Repertoire sharing was quantified using the overlap coefficient calculated on TCRB nucleotide sequences. As a proxy for the pre-selection repertoire, out-of-frame TCRB sequences from naive cells were analyzed. Imported from immuneACCESS, the table was reduced by TCRdb to in-frame sequences with V and J called. These copies leave out some clones; in studies compared against another copy, an unresolved V gene accounts for under half, and the cause of the remainder is not known. D and trimming come from the DNA, and the V and J calls and clone size come from that table. This sample has fewer than 650,000 clones in its table, and 15% of those were observed once. The ten largest clones take up about 0.087% of the sample.

From each donor, a single peripheral blood sample of 95 to 150 mL on average was drawn into heparinised tubes. Naive, central memory, regulatory and stem cell-like memory CD4+ T cells were sorted on a BD FACSAria II using a panel including CD45RO, CCR7, CD25, CD127, CD95 and CD27. A purity above 95% was achieved for all sorted populations. PBMCs were isolated right away by Lymphoprep density gradient centrifugation and were stained directly, without culture. So that batch effects would be minimized, each experiment stained and sorted samples in pairs, pairing one healthy donor with one patient. Sequenced material: naive CD4+ T cells from blood. In light of the paper, this sample's cell subset or site label describes: true naive CD4+ T cells. The receptor chain draws on TRBV25-1 and TRBJ2-5; TRBD1 agrees with 11 junctional bases. The clonotype comes from a man younger than 35 in good health. The bases read TGTGCCAGCAGTGAATATTGGACAGGGGGCTTTCTAGAGACCCAGTACTTC. Translation gives CASSEYWTGGFLETQYF.